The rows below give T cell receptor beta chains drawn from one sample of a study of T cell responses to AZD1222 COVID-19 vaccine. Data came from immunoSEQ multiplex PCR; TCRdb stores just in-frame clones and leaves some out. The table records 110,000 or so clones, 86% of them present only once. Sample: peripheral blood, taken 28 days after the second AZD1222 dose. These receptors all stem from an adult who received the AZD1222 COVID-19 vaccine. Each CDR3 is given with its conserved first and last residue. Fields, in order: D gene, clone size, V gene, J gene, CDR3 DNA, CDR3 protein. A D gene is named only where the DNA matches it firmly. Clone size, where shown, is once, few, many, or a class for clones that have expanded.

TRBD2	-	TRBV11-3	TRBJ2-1	TGTGCCAGCAGCTTCGGCCGGCTAGCGGGGGGCGCGGATGAGCAGTTCTTC	CASSFGRLAGGADEQFF
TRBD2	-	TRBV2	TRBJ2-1	TGTGCCGGACAAGCGGGGGGCCTCTACAATGAGCAGTTCTTC	CAGQAGGLYNEQFF
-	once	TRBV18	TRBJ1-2	TGTGCCAGCTCACCACAGGGAGATCTCGACTATGGCTACACCTTC	CASSPQGDLDYGYTF
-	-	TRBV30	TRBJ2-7	TGTGCCTGGAGGCTAACAGGTTACGAGCAGTACTTC	CAWRLTGYEQYF
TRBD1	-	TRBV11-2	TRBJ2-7	TGTGCCAGCAGTTTATTTCGGGGCCGCGGGACAGGGGGCGAGCAGTACTTC	CASSLFRGRGTGGEQYF
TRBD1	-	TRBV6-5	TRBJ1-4	TGTGCCAGCGTATCAGGGGGCAATAATGAAAAACTGTTTTTT	CASVSGGNNEKLFF
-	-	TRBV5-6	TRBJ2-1	TGTGCCAGCAGCGCAGACTGGAATGAGCAGTTCTTC	CASSADWNEQFF
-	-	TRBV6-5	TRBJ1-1	TGTGCCAGCAGTTACGCCCCGGACCGGACGAACACTGAAGCTTTCTTT	CASSYAPDRTNTEAFF
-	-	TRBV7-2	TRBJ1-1	TGTGCCAGCAGCTTAGAAGCAGGGTCGAACACTGAAGCTTTCTTT	CASSLEAGSNTEAFF
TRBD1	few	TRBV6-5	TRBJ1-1	TGTGCCAGCAGGGGACAGGTCCTGAACACTGAAGCTTTCTTT	CASRGQVLNTEAFF
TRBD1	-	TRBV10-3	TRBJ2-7	TGTGCCATCGGGAACAGGGGCGGCTACGAGCAGTACTTC	CAIGNRGGYEQYF
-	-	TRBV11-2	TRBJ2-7	TGTGCCAGCAGCTTAGGTGCCCTTCGGATCGCCTACGAGCAGTACTTC	CASSLGALRIAYEQYF
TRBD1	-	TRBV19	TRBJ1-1	TGTGCCAGTAGTTCCCCCAACAGGGGGACTGAAGCTTTCTTT	CASSSPNRGTEAFF
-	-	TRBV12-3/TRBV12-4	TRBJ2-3	TGTGCCAGCAGTCGTAGCACAGATACGCAGTATTTT	CASSRSTDTQYF
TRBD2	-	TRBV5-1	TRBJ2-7	TGCGCCAGCAGCTCAGGGGGACTAGCGGGCTACGAGCAGTACTTC	CASSSGGLAGYEQYF
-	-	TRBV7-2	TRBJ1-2	TGTGCCAGCAGCCCTCACGCTGGGGGGTATGGCTACACCTTC	CASSPHAGGYGYTF
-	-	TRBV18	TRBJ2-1	TGTGCCAGCTCACCCCGACAGAGCTCCTACAATGAGCAGTTCTTC	CASSPRQSSYNEQFF
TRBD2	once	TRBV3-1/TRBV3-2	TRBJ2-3	TGTGCCAGCAGCCAAGAATCGGGAGGGTGGGGGACGCAGTATTTT	CASSQESGGWGTQYF
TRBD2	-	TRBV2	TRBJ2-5	TGTGCCAGCAGTGGGGTACTAGCGGGGGGTCCACTCCGGGAGACCCAGTACTTC	CASSGVLAGGPLRETQYF
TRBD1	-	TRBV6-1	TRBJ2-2	TGTGCCAGCAGTGAAACGTACAGGGGCACCGGGGAGCTGTTTTTT	CASSETYRGTGELFF
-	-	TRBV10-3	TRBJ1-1	TGTGCCATCAGTGATCGCCCGGGACAAGTGAACACTGAAGCTTTCTTT	CAISDRPGQVNTEAFF
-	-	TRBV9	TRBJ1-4	TGTGCCAGCAGCGACGGGACCGTAAATGAAAAACTGTTTTTT	CASSDGTVNEKLFF
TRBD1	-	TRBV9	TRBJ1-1	TGTGCCAGCAGCCCCCGGACAGGGGCTTTGAACACTGAAGCTTTCTTT	CASSPRTGALNTEAFF
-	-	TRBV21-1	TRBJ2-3	TGTGCCAGCAGCGGGGTTAAGGGCAACTTCACAGATACGCAGTATTTT	CASSGVKGNFTDTQYF
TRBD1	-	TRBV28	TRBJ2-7	TGTGCCAGCAGTCCGGCGGACAGGGGGAGGGAGCAGTACTTC	CASSPADRGREQYF
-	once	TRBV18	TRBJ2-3	TGTGCCAGCTCTCAACAGGGCCGCACAGATACGCAGTATTTT	CASSQQGRTDTQYF